These 14 T cell receptor beta chains share one sample of origin, sequenced in a study of shared clonotypes between healthy human individuals (dated by TCRdb to 2018 to 2020). CD8 naive samples consisted of CD45RO-negative cells that were positively selected for CCR7, yielding a CD45RA+CCR7+ population without TemRA cells. The library was produced with the immunoSEQ multiplex PCR assay. Here the immuneACCESS table is served through TCRdb, limited to in-frame sequences with V and J called. Missing clones are a known gap in these copies; in checked studies unresolved V genes cover under half, and the rest lacks a known reason. The sample profile shows hundreds of thousands of clones; around 92% of them were found once. The top ten clones comprise 24% of the sample. Sequenced input: naive CD8+ T cells sorted from blood. Explained via the paper, the cell subset or site label denotes: CD45RA+CCR7+. These receptors were taken from a man aged 30 to 45 in good health.

J is TRBJ2-7 and V is TRBV4-1; 14 nucleotides agree with TRBD2. Germline CDR1 MGHRA, CDR2 YSYEKL. The J segment lost 7 bases and the V segment lost 1 base, leaving 15 bases of the junction unmatched. CDR3 length: 19 amino acids. Here the CDR3 reads CASSQGLLTSGRAAEEQYF. In DNA form, the CDR3 reads TGCGCCAGCAGCCAAGGTCTCCTGACTAGCGGGAGGGCCGCTGAGGAGCAGTACTTC.

This rearrangement joins TRBV1 to TRBJ2-1; no DNA check was done on the table's D call, TRBD2. TRBV1 is labeled a pseudogene. The CDR3 loop spans 15 amino acids. CDR3 bases: TGCACCAGCAGCCTACTAGCGGGGTCCTACAATGAGCAGTTCTTC. This codes for CTSSLLAGSYNEQFF.

Notes on this clone: One end of the junction does not line up with germline, which may come from a read error. The rearrangement uses TRBV7-9 and TRBJ2-4, with D possibly being TRBD1 (6 bases). Germline V CDR1 and CDR2: SEHNR, FQNEAQ (reference sequence). The CDR3 extends over 13 amino acids. The CDR3: CASSLGGRDIQYF. The CDR3 DNA is TGTGCCAGCAGTTTAGGGGGTAGGGACATTCAGTACTTC.

The chain is built from TRBV5-6 and TRBJ1-1; D unresolved. Germline V gives CDR1 SGHDT, CDR2 YYEEEE. The V end lost 8 bases, the J end lost 6 bases, and 11 bases lay between the germline ends. The CDR3 has 11 amino acids. The CDR3 DNA reads as TGTGCCAGTAGGGCGGGCGCTGAAGCTTTCTTT. This codes for CASRAGAEAFF.

The chain has TRBV11-3 and TRBJ2-3, with TRBD2 identical over 8 bases. The junction had 11 bases not matched to a gene; V was cut back by 0 bases and J by 6 bases. The germline V gene has CDR1 SGHNT and CDR2 YENEEA. There are 17 residues in the CDR3. CDR3 sequence reads: CASSLDLPGGPFDTQYF. DNA of the CDR3: TGTGCCAGCAGCTTAGATCTCCCGGGAGGGCCATTCGATACGCAGTATTTT.

The chain recombines TRBV5-1 with TRBJ2-3, with TRBD2 identical over 9 bases. Germline CDR1 SGHRS, CDR2 YFSETQ. The CDR3 has 17 residues. V dropped 0 bases and J dropped 2; count of bases not matched to a gene: 7. CDR3 region: CASSLAQSGRLTDTQYF. CDR3 coding DNA: TGCGCCAGCAGCTTGGCCCAAAGCGGGAGGCTCACAGATACGCAGTATTTT. Based on the CDR3 plus reference TRBV5-1 and TRBJ2-3, the full variable domain is KAGVTQTPRYLIKTRGQQVTLSCSPISGHRSVSWYQQTPGQGLQFLFEYFSETQRNKGNFPGRFSGRQFSNSRSEMNVSTLELGDSALYLCASSLAQSGRLTDTQYFGPGTRLTVL.

V gene TRBV7-6 combines with J gene TRBJ1-5; 7 bases map to TRBD1. This CDR3 contains 14 residues. Per germline, CDR1 SGHVS and CDR2 FNYEAQ. The V gene end was trimmed by 6 bases and the J gene end by 2 bases; junction bases not matched to a gene: 4. The CDR3, as DNA: TGTGCCAGCAGTCAAGGACAGGGCAATCAGCCCCAGCATTTT. As protein: CASSQGQGNQPQHF.

The chain joins TRBV7-2 to TRBJ2-2; maybe TRBD1 (5 bases). CDR3 length: 15 residues. V gave up 5 bases and J gave up 4 bases, with 14 bases separating them. In germline, CDR1 is SGHTA, CDR2 FQGNSA. CDR3 residues: CASSPREWVTGELFF. The CDR3 nucleotides read TGTGCCAGCAGCCCCAGGGAATGGGTCACCGGGGAGCTGTTTTTT. The entire variable domain, with the rest obtained from reference TRBV7-2 and TRBJ2-2, is as follows: GAGVSQSPSNKVTEKGKDVELRCDPISGHTALYWYRQSLGQGLEFLIYFQGNSAPDKSGLPSDRFSAERTGGSVSTLTIQRTQQEDSAVYLCASSPREWVTGELFFGEGSRLTVL.

The chain is built from TRBV16 and TRBJ2-7, with D hard to call. CDR3 size: 13 residues. The germline V gene encodes CDR1 KGHSY and CDR2 FQNENV. Trimming took 1 base from V and 7 from J, leaving 11 bases between them. The CDR3 region is CASSQYFLSEQYF. CDR3 bases: TGTGCCAGCAGCCAATACTTTTTAAGTGAGCAGTACTTC.

This chain joins TRBV5-1 and TRBJ2-7; D perhaps matches TRBD1 (6 bases). Trimming pared 0 bases from V and 3 bases from J, leaving 10 bases between. The CDR3 loop spans 14 amino acids. CDR1 SGHRS and CDR2 YFSETQ come from the germline V gene. CDR3 DNA sequence: TGCGCCAGCAGCTTGGAACTAGGGGGCTACGAGCAGTACTTC. Its translation: CASSLELGGYEQYF.

The chain employs TRBV7-9 and TRBJ2-1; maybe TRBD1 (5 bases). Germline V gene data show CDR1 as SEHNR and CDR2 as FQNEAQ (reference sequence). The V gene lost 6 bases and the J gene lost 7 bases, with 16 bases spanning the gap. The CDR3 is made up of 14 amino acids. The CDR3 DNA follows: TGTGCCAGCAGGCATCCCGGACAAGGGAATGAGCAGTTCTTC. Its protein product is CASRHPGQGNEQFF.

This clone came up once. CDR3 DNA sequence: TGTGCCAGCAGTTTCAGGGGCGTTAGCACCGGGGAGCTGTTTTTT. Its translation: CASSFRGVSTGELFF. The genes are TRBV28 and TRBJ2-2, with TRBD1 as a possible D gene (6 bases). This CDR3 contains 15 residues. Germline lookup yields CDR1 MDHEN and CDR2 SYDVKM. V gave up 3 bases and J gave up 4 bases, with 12 bases separating them.

This clone was seen a few times. This chain connects TRBV27 to TRBJ1-4, with D unclear. The V and J ends lost 7 bases and 10 bases respectively, with 19 bases between them. The CDR3 length is 14 residues. The V gene's germline CDR1 is MNHEY and CDR2 SMNVEV (reference sequence). Here the CDR3 reads CASTADPIEGKLFF. CDR3 nucleotide sequence: TGTGCCAGCACCGCAGACCCTATTGAGGGAAAACTGTTTTTT.

The rearrangement joins TRBV27 to TRBJ2-1; tentative D call: TRBD2 (6 bases). Germline V gene lookup returns CDR1 MNHEY and CDR2 SMNVEV (reference sequence). Between the trimmed V and J ends, which lost 7 bases and 0 bases, there was a span of 13 bases. The CDR3 runs 15 residues. CDR3 amino acids: CASTGRRGSYNEQFF. CDR3 DNA sequence: TGTGCCAGCACCGGGAGACGGGGCTCCTACAATGAGCAGTTCTTC.